The clone carrying this TCR beta chain occurred many times. The antigen remains unidentified. These data originate in a study of T cell repertoires in cytomegalovirus infection. About the research overall: The study used recently identified HLA-C-restricted and well-studied HLA-B-restricted CMV epitopes. A matching HLA type, together with CMV infection, was signaled by public TCR beta signatures.

V shed 4 bases, J shed 5 bases, and the junction held 10 bases outside the gene matches. Looked up from germline, CDR1 is SEHNR and CDR2 is FQNEAQ (reference sequence). CDR3 length equals 15 residues. Points from the study as a whole: Adding up the frequency of public TCR beta families identified people who carried CMV plus the relevant HLA. In two of eight donors, the top clonotype was HLA-C-restricted CMV-specific.

TCRdb fed the reads into MiXCR, producing one record per CDR3 protein. The top ten hold roughly 13% of the sample, which has approximately 1,000,000 distinct CDR3 sequences, less than 40% seen once. This receptor was obtained from a human donor in good health (CMV status not recorded). Some clones in this sample may be carry-over from other donors' samples. V usage is TRBV7-9 and J usage is TRBJ1-1, with 7 bases lining up with TRBD1. The sequenced sample was cultured CD8+ T cells from PBMCs, obtained from culture after CMV antigen stimulation. The CDR3 DNA follows: TGTGCCAGCAGCTCCCCGGAACAGGGGAAGACTGAAGCTTTCTTT. Its protein product is CASSSPEQGKTEAFF.